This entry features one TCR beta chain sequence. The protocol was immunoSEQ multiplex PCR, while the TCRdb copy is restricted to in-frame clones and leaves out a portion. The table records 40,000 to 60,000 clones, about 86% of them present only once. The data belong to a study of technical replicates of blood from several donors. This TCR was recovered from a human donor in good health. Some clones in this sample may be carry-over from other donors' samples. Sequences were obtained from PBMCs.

CDR3 region: CASSLSGRAGETQYF. The CDR3, as DNA: TGTGCCAGCAGCTTAAGCGGGAGGGCCGGAGAGACCCAGTACTTC. The chain has TRBV7-2 and TRBJ2-5; TRBD2 matches at 10 bases. CDR3 length: 15 amino acids. V was pared by 2 bases and J by 4 bases, with 4 bases of the junction left unmatched. CDR1 SGHTA and CDR2 FQGNSA come from the germline V gene.